The entry below describes one T cell receptor beta chain. Its antigen is undetermined. Expressed TCRB transcripts were sequenced because the entire RNA isolate underwent reverse transcription. The table came from immunoSEQ multiplex PCR; TCRdb's copy has only in-frame clones and leaves some out. The data show fewer than 350,000 clones, under 8.5% seen once. Trimming took 4 bases from V and 7 from J; bases not matched to a gene: 13. The CDR3 totals 15 residues. CDR1 and CDR2 (germline): KGHSH, LQKENI. The data are from a study of beta chain features in type 1 diabetes. Findings and limits, study-wide: Among type 1 diabetes patients, VDJ junctions had fewer insertions and more deletions.

The material sequenced was central memory CD4+ T cells from blood. The receptor comes from a woman aged 18-29 years in good health. The gene calls are TRBV18 and TRBJ2-7, with 7 bases matching TRBD1. The CDR3 DNA sequence: TGTGCCAGCTCACTGACGCCGGGACAGATATTGGAGCAGTACGTC. Amino acids: CASSLTPGQILEQYV.